The entry below describes one T cell receptor (beta chain). From germline, CDR1 is SEHNR and CDR2 FQNEAQ (reference sequence). This CDR3 has 13 residues. The V end was cut by 4 bases, the J end by 3 bases, with 7 bases between. The sample originates from a study of regulatory T cells in long-lasting Graves disease. Building the TCR beta libraries relied on iRepertoire HTBI primers, and CDR3 regions underwent Arm-PCR. TCRdb ran MiXCR on the multiplex PCR reads and lists one entry per CDR3 protein. The sample gives around 450,000 distinct CDR3 sequences, roughly 21% of which show up once; about 7% is in the top ten. The time point: persistent/refractory GD, antithyroid drugs over 5 years with positive TRAb. There was RNA extracted from PBMCs, and the TCR library was made from it.

The input for sequencing was peripheral blood mononuclear cells (PBMCs), taken when the disease was refractory, from a patient treated with antithyroid drugs. This chain connects TRBV7-9 to TRBJ1-3; a possible D gene is TRBD1 (5 bases). The origin of this receptor is a female donor with Graves disease. The CDR3 DNA reads TGTGCCAGCAGCTCGGACATTGGAAACACCATATATTTT. Translated, it gives CASSSDIGNTIYF.